The 21 T cell receptor beta chains below were found in one sample sequenced in a study of CXCR3-negative and CXCR3-positive naive CD8 T cells. TRB cDNA was prepared as libraries by UMI-labeled 5' RACE. With the 5' RACE reads reprocessed, TCRdb shows one record per CDR3 protein and no DNA. The sample totals around 40,000 distinct CDR3 sequences; its top ten clones hold roughly 14%. The sequencing sample was made of memory CD8+ T cells from blood. The receptors derive from a human donor in good health. Some clones in this sample may be carry-over from other donors' samples.

The rearrangement uses TRBV6-6 and TRBJ2-5; TCRdb's D call, TRBD2, is unchecked because there is no DNA. Germline CDR1 MNHNY, CDR2 SVGAGI (reference sequence). The CDR3 spans 15 residues. The CDR3 is CASSYVDSQQETQYF.

The chain couples TRBV29-1 to TRBJ2-1. The CDR3 runs to 14 residues. The germline CDR1 and CDR2 sequences are SQVTM and ANQGSEA. CDR3 sequence reads: CSVVTGEVYNEQFF.

This rearrangement joins TRBV29-1 to TRBJ2-7; TCRdb picks TRBD1, but there is no DNA to check that call. The CDR3 loop spans 14 amino acids. In germline, CDR1 is SQVTM, CDR2 ANQGSEA. This chain's CDR3 is CSVETVDRTYEQYF.

The chain is built from TRBV6-5 and TRBJ1-5; the TCRdb call, TRBD1, lacks DNA for checking. The CDR3 is made up of 16 amino acids. The germline V gene has CDR1 MNHEY and CDR2 SVGAGI. The CDR3 sequence is CASSQTLTGVNQPQHF.

J is TRBJ1-5 and V is TRBV27. Germline V CDR1 and CDR2: MNHEY, SMNVEV (reference sequence). This CDR3 contains 14 residues. CDR3 sequence: CASSFGLDNQPQHF.

This chain joins TRBV3-1 and TRBJ2-7; TCRdb gives TRBD2 as the D gene, but with no DNA this cannot be confirmed. The CDR3 length is 15 residues. Germline lookup yields CDR1 LGHDT and CDR2 YNNKEL (reference sequence). The CDR3 reads CASSQGRLGDYEQYF.

This chain links TRBV2 with TRBJ2-3. The CDR3 length is 13 residues. Germline loops: CDR1 SNHLY, CDR2 FYNNEI. CDR3 loop: CASSDGSTDTQYF.

The gene calls are TRBV29-1 and TRBJ2-7; the TCRdb D gene call, TRBD1, has no DNA to confirm it. Germline CDR1 and CDR2: SQVTM and ANQGSEA. The CDR3 has 12 amino acids. The CDR3 spells CSVGTGWNEQYF.

V and J are TRBV12-3 or TRBV12-4 and TRBJ2-2; the TRBD1 assignment by TCRdb is unverifiable without DNA. The CDR3 contains 15 residues. The CDR3 loop is CASSQDRGGTGELFF.

The rearrangement joins TRBV27 to TRBJ2-5; the D gene TCRdb calls, TRBD1, cannot be checked with no DNA. Looked up from germline, CDR1 is MNHEY and CDR2 is SMNVEV (reference sequence). The CDR3 consists of 13 residues. The CDR3 is CASRLGGGETQYF.

This chain connects TRBV29-1 to TRBJ2-3; there is no DNA to check the TCRdb D call of TRBD1. Germline CDR1 and CDR2: SQVTM and ANQGSEA. The CDR3 is made up of 13 amino acids. Here the CDR3 reads CSGRQEITDTQYF.

J is TRBJ2-1 and V is TRBV20-1; TCRdb reports TRBD1, a call that lacks DNA to check it against. The CDR3 contains 15 residues. In germline, CDR1 is DFQATT, CDR2 SNEGSKA (reference sequence). CDR3 protein: CSARDSRERDYEQFF.

The chain links TRBV25-1 to TRBJ2-7. CDR1 is MGHDK, CDR2 SYGVNS, per germline. The CDR3 is made up of 12 amino acids. The CDR3 here is CASSQSAYEQYF.

This rearrangement joins TRBV7-9 to TRBJ1-2; TCRdb lists TRBD1, though no DNA is available to test this call. This CDR3 has 15 residues. Germline values: CDR1 SEHNR, CDR2 FQNEAQ (reference sequence). The CDR3 loop is CASSLVSPGENGYTF.

The chain links TRBV29-1 to TRBJ1-1; TCRdb's D call of TRBD1 is untestable without DNA. CDR3 length equals 14 residues. The germline CDR1 and CDR2 sequences are SQVTM and ANQGSEA. CDR3 in amino acids: CSVPSTGKESEAFF.

The J gene is TRBJ1-2, the V gene TRBV27; TCRdb's D call, TRBD1, is unchecked because there is no DNA. The germline CDR1 and CDR2 sequences are MNHEY and SMNVEV (reference sequence). The CDR3 runs to 14 residues. CDR3 region: CASSSGQGNYGYTF.

The V and J genes are TRBV5-4 and TRBJ2-1; TCRdb's D call, TRBD2, is unchecked because there is no DNA. The CDR3 loop spans 13 amino acids. Germline CDR1 is SGHNT and CDR2 is YYREEE (reference sequence). CDR3 sequence reads: CASRPSENNEQFF. Complete variable domain (other parts from reference TRBV5-4 and TRBJ2-1): ETGVTQSPTHLIKTRGQQVTLRCSSQSGHNTVSWYQQALGQGPQFIFQYYREEENGRGNFPPRFSGLQFPNYSSELNVNALELDDSALYLCASRPSENNEQFFGPGTRLTVL.

CDR3 loop: CASTGLAGGNTGELFF. The chain employs TRBV2 and TRBJ2-2; TCRdb gives TRBD2 as the D gene, but with no DNA this cannot be confirmed. Germline V CDR1 and CDR2: SNHLY, FYNNEI. The CDR3 has 16 amino acids.

CDR3: CASSQPNQPQHF. The chain is built from TRBV4-2 and TRBJ1-5. Germline V gene sequence: CDR1 LGHNA, CDR2 YNFKEQ. CDR3 length: 12 amino acids.

The chain carries TRBV4-3 and TRBJ2-7. This CDR3 is built from 19 residues. The germline V gene has CDR1 LGHNA and CDR2 YSLEER. CDR3 sequence reads: CASSQARRIISGIPYEQYF.

The chain couples TRBV27 to TRBJ1-1. Germline loops: CDR1 MNHEY, CDR2 SMNVEV (reference sequence). The CDR3 totals 12 residues. The CDR3 here is CASRRVPTEAFF.